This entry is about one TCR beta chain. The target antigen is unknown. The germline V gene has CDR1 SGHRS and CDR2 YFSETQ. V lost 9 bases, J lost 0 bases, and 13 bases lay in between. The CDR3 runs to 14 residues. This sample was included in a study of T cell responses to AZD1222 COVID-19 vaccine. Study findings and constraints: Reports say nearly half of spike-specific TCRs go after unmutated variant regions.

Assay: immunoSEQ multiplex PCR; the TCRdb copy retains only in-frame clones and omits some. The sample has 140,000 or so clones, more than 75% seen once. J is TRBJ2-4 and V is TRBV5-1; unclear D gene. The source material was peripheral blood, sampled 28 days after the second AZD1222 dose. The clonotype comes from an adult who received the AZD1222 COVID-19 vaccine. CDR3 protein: CAIREELAKNIQYF. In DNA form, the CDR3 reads TGCGCCATCAGAGAAGAACTAGCCAAAAACATTCAGTACTTC.